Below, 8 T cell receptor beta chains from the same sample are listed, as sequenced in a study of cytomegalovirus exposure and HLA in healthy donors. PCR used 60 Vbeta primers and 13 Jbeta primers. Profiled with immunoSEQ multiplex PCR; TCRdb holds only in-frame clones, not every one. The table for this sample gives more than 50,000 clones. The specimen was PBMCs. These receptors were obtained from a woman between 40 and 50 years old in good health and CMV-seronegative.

CDR3 sequence reads: CASSVGLATVTDTQYF. The DNA for the CDR3 is TGTGCCAGCAGCGTAGGACTAGCGACCGTCACAGATACGCAGTATTTT. The chain joins TRBV9 to TRBJ2-3; the match to TRBD2 covers 8 bases. The ends lost 0 bases at V and 2 bases at J; junction bases unmatched: 5. Germline-derived CDR1 and CDR2 are SGDLS and YYNGEE. CDR3 length equals 16 residues.

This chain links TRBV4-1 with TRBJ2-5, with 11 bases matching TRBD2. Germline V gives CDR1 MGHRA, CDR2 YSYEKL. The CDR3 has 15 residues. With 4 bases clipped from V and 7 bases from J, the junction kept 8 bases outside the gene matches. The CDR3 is CASSLETSGAGTQYF. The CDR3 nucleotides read TGCGCCAGCAGCCTGGAGACTAGCGGGGCAGGGACCCAGTACTTC.

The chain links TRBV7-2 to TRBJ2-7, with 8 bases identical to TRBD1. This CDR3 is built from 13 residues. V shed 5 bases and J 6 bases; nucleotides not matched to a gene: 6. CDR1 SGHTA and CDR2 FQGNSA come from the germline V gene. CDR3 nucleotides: TGTGCCAGCAGCCCAGGACAGGGCCGCGAGCAGTACTTC. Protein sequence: CASSPGQGREQYF.

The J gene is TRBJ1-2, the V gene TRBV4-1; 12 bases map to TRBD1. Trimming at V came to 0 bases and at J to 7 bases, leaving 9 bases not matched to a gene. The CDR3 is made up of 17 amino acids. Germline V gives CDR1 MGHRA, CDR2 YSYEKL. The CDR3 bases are TGCGCCAGCAGCCAAGATCTAGGGACAGGGGGCGCGTCTGGCTACACCTTC. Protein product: CASSQDLGTGGASGYTF.

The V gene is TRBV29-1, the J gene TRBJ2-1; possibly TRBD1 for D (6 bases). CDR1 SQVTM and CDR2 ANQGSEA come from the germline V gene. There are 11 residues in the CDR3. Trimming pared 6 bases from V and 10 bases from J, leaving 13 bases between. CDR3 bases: TGCAGCGTGACGTACGGGACAGAGCAGTTCTTC. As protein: CSVTYGTEQFF.

The CDR3 DNA reads TGTGCCAGCAGCTTAGCCGGGACGGGGGGGTCCGAGCAGTACTTC. Translation gives CASSLAGTGGSEQYF. The chain has TRBV7-9 and TRBJ2-7; 8 bases match TRBD2. J lost 6 bases, V lost 0 bases, and 7 bases had no gene match. Germline CDR1 is SEHNR and CDR2 is FQNEAQ (reference sequence). CDR3 length: 15 residues. The full variable domain, completed using reference TRBV7-9 and TRBJ2-7, is DTGVSQNPRHKITKRGQNVTFRCDPISEHNRLYWYRQTLGQGPEFLTYFQNEAQLEKSRLLSDRFSAERPKGSFSTLEIQRTEQGDSAMYLCASSLAGTGGSEQYFGPGTRLTVT.

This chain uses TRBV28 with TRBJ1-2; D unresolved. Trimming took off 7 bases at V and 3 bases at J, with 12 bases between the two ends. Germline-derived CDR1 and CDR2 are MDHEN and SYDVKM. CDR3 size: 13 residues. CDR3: CASKSTRDYGYTF. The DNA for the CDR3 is TGTGCCAGCAAAAGCACCCGAGACTATGGCTACACCTTC.

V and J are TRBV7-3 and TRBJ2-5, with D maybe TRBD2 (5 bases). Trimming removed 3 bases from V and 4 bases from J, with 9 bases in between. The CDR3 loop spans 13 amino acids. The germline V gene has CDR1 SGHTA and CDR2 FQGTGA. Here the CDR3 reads CASSFSGGETQYF. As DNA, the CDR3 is TGTGCCAGCAGCTTCAGCGGAGGAGAGACCCAGTACTTC.